These 4 T cell receptor beta chains came from one sample sequenced in a study of blood T cell repertoires in COVID-19. The method was immunoSEQ multiplex PCR; TCRdb's version includes in-frame clones alone and lacks a portion of them. This sample has approximately 70,000 clones, with 75% to 90% found just once. The sample consisted of peripheral blood. These receptors were taken from a human donor in a cohort sampled during active COVID-19.

V gene TRBV27 combines with J gene TRBJ1-5; D remains ambiguous. CDR3 size: 14 residues. Trimming removed 3 bases at V and 6 bases at J, with 12 bases between. The germline gives CDR1 MNHEY, CDR2 SMNVEV (reference sequence). The CDR3 DNA reads as TGTGCCAGCAGTTTTCGGGGTCGCAGTCAGCCCCAGCATTTT. As protein: CASSFRGRSQPQHF.

V is TRBV7-9 and J is TRBJ2-1, with 7 nucleotides matching TRBD1. Germline CDR1 and CDR2: SEHNR and FQNEAQ (reference sequence). The CDR3 contains 15 residues. V lost 4 bases to trimming and J lost 7 bases; unmatched junction nucleotides: 10. This CDR3 reads CASSSGTETPNEQFF. CDR3 DNA: TGTGCCAGCAGCTCCGGGACAGAAACACCGAATGAGCAGTTCTTC.

The V and J genes are TRBV3-1 (or the pseudogene TRBV3-2) and TRBJ2-1; TRBD2 agrees at 9 bases. CDR1 and CDR2 (germline): LGHDT, YNNKEL (reference sequence). V trimming: 1 base; J trimming: 2 bases; junction bases outside the gene matches: 6. The CDR3 runs to 17 residues. The CDR3 coding sequence is TGTGCCAGCAGCCAAGCCGTCCTAGCGGGAACCTACAATGAGCAGTTCTTC. Protein product: CASSQAVLAGTYNEQFF.

This chain uses TRBV27 with TRBJ2-7; D is uncertain. The CDR3 has 15 amino acids. Germline assignment: CDR1 MNHEY and CDR2 SMNVEV (reference sequence). V was cut by 4 bases and J by 0 bases, with 13 bases left in between. The CDR3 nucleotides read TGTGCCAGCAGTTCCCGCGCAGGCCTCTCCTACGAGCAGTACTTC. Amino acid sequence: CASSSRAGLSYEQYF.